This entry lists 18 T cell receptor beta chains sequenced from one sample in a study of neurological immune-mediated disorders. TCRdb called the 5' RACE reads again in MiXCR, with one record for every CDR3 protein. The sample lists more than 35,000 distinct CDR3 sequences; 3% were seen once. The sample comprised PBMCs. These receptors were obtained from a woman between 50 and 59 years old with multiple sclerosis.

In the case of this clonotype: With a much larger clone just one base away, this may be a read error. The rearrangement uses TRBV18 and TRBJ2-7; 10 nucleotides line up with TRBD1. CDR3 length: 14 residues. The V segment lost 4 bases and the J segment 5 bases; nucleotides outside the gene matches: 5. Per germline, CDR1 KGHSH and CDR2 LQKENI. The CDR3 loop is CASSQTGTGDEQYF. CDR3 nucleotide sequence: TGTGCCAGCTCACAAACCGGGACAGGGGACGAGCAGTACTTC.

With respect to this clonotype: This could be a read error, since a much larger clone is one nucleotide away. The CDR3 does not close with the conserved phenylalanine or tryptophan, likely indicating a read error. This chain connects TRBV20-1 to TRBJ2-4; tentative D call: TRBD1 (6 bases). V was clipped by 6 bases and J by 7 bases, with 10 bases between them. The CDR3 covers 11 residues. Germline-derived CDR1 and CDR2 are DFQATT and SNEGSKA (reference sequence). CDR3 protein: CSAHQGNIQYC. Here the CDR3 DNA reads TGCAGTGCCCATCAGGGGAACATTCAGTACTGC.

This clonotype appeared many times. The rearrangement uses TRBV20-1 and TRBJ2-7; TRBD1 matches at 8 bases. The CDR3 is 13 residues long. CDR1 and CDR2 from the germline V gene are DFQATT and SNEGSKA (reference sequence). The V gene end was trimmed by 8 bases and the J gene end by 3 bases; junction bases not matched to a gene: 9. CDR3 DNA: TGCAGTCCGTGGAACGGACAGGGCTACGAGCAGTACTTC. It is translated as CSPWNGQGYEQYF.

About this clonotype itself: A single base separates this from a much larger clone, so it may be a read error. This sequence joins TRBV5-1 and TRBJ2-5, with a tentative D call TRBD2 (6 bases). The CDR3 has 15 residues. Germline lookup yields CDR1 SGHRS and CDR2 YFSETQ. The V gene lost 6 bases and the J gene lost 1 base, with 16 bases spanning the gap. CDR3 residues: CASKGNSGAQETQYF. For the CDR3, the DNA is TGCGCCAGCAAAGGGAATAGCGGAGCCCAAGAGACCCAGTACTTC.

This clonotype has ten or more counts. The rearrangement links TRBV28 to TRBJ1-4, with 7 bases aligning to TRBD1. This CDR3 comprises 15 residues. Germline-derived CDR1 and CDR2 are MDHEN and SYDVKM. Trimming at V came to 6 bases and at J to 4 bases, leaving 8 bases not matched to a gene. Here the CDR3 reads CASSRRGQNNEKLFF. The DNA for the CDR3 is TGTGCCAGCAGCCGTAGGGGACAGAATAATGAAAAACTGTTTTTT.

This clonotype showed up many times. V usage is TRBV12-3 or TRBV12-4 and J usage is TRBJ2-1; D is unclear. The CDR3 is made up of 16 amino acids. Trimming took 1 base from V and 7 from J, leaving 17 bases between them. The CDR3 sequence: CASSLGVGQFWNEQFF. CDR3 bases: TGTGCCAGCAGTTTAGGGGTTGGCCAATTTTGGAATGAGCAGTTCTTC.

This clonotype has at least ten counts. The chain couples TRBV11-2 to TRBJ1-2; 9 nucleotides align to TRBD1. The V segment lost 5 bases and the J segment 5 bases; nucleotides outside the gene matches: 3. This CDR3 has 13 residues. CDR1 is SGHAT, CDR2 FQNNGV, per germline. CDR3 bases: TGTGCCAGCAGCCACGGACAGGGGTATGGCTACACCTTC. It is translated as CASSHGQGYGYTF.

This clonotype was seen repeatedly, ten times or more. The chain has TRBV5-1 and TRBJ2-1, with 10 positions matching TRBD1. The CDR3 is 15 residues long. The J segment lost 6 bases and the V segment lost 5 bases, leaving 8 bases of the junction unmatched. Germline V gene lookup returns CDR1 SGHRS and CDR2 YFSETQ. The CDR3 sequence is CASRLMGQGSNEQFF. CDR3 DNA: TGCGCCAGCAGACTAATGGGACAGGGGTCCAATGAGCAGTTCTTC. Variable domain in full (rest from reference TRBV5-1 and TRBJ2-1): KAGVTQTPRYLIKTRGQQVTLSCSPISGHRSVSWYQQTPGQGLQFLFEYFSETQRNKGNFPGRFSGRQFSNSRSEMNVSTLELGDSALYLCASRLMGQGSNEQFFGPGTRLTVL.

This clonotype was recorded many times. The CDR3 DNA sequence: TGTGCCAGCAGAACTACGGGACAGGCATCCAATGAGCAGTTCTTC. This translates into CASRTTGQASNEQFF. The J gene is TRBJ2-1, the V gene TRBV6-5; 8 bases line up with TRBD1. V was pared by 6 bases and J by 6 bases, with 10 bases of the junction left unmatched. CDR1 MNHEY and CDR2 SVGAGI come from the germline V gene. This CDR3 has 15 residues.

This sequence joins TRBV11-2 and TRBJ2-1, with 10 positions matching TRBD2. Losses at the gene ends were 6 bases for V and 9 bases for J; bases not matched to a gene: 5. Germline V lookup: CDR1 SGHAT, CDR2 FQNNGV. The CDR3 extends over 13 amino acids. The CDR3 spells CASSSSGRSEQFF. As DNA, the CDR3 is TGTGCCAGCAGTTCTAGCGGGAGAAGTGAGCAGTTCTTC.

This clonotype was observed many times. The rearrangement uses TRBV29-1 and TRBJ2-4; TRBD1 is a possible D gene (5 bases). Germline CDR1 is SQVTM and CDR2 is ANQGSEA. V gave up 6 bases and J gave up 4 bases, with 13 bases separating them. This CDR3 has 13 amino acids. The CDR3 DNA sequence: TGCAGCGTGGTACAGGCTAATAAAAACATTCAGTACTTC. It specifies CSVVQANKNIQYF.

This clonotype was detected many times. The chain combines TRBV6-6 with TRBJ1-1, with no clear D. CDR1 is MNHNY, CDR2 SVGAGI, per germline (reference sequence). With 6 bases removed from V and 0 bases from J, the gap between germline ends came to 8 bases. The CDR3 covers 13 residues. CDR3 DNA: TGTGCCAGCAGGCCTCCACTGAACACTGAAGCTTTCTTT. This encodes CASRPPLNTEAFF.

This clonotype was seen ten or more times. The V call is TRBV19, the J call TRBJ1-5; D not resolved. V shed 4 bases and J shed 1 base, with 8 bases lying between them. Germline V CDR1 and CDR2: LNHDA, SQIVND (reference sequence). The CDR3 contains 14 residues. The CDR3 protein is CASSTAASNQPQHF. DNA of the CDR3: TGTGCCAGTAGTACAGCGGCCAGCAATCAGCCCCAGCATTTT.

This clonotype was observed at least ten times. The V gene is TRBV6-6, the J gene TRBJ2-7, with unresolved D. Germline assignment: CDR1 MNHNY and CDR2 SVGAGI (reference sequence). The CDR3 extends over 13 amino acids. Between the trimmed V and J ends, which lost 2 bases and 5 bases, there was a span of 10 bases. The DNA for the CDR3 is TGTGCCAGCAGTTACAGGCCGGGCAACGAGCAGTACTTC. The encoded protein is CASSYRPGNEQYF.

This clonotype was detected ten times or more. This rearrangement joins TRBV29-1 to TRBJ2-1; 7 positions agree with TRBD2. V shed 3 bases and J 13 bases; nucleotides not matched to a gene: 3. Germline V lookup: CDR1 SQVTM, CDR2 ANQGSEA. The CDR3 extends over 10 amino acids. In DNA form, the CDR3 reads TGCAGCGTTGAGCGGGACTATCAGTTCTTC. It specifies CSVERDYQFF.

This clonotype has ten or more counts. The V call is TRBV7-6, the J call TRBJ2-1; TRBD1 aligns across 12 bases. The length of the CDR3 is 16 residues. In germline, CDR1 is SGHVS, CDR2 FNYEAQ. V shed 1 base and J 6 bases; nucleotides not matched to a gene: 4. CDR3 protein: CASSLEGGQGANEQFF. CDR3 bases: TGTGCCAGCAGCTTAGAAGGGGGACAGGGGGCCAATGAGCAGTTCTTC.

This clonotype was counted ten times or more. CDR3 coding DNA: TGCAGTGCTAGGACTCGGGGGAGCTCCTACAATGAGCAGTTCTTC. This translates into CSARTRGSSYNEQFF. The chain is built from TRBV20-1 and TRBJ2-1; D is possibly TRBD2 (6 bases). The V end was cut by 3 bases, the J end by 0 bases, with 12 bases between. Germline V gives CDR1 DFQATT, CDR2 SNEGSKA (reference sequence). The CDR3 length is 15 residues.

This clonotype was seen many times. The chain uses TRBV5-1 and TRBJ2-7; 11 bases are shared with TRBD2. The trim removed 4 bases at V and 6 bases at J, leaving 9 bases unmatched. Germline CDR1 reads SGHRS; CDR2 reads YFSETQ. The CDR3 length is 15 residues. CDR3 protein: CASSTIAGGPGEQYF. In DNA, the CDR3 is TGCGCCAGCAGCACCATAGCGGGAGGGCCCGGCGAGCAGTACTTC. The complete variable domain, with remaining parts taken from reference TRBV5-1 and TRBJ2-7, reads KAGVTQTPRYLIKTRGQQVTLSCSPISGHRSVSWYQQTPGQGLQFLFEYFSETQRNKGNFPGRFSGRQFSNSRSEMNVSTLELGDSALYLCASSTIAGGPGEQYFGPGTRLTVT.